The entry below gives a single T cell receptor beta chain sequence along with its context. This CDR3 has 22 residues. V lost 0 bases to trimming and J lost 3 bases, with 31 bases between them. Looked up from germline, CDR1 is MNHEY and CDR2 is SMNVEV (reference sequence). This sample was taken from a study of blood T cell repertoires in COVID-19. The data were produced by immunoSEQ multiplex PCR, yet TCRdb's version contains in-frame clones alone and is incomplete. The sample consists of 90,000 to 120,000 clones, about nine tenths of them appearing once. This chain uses TRBV27 with TRBJ2-3; D is perhaps TRBD2 (6 bases). Sequencing used peripheral blood. The TCR comes from a woman aged 30 to 39 with acute or convalescent COVID-19. CDR3 coding DNA: TGTGCCAGCAGTTTATCTGGGACTCGCAACAAGTACGCTAGCACAAAAACAGATACGCAGTATTTT. As protein: CASSLSGTRNKYASTKTDTQYF.